This section outlines one TCR beta chain sequence together with its context. The antigen it recognizes is unknown. The record has no base qualities; no much larger clone is one base away. The sample belongs to a study of Ad26.COV2.S vaccination and SARS-CoV-2 variants (dated by TCRdb to 2020 to 2023). With regard to the full study: Vaccine-arm donors came from COV1001, a multicentre, randomized, double-blind, placebo-controlled phase I-IIa trial of Ad26.COV2.S in healthy adults. Ad26.COV2.S was administered intramuscularly at a dose of 5x10^10 or 1x10^11 viral particles, either as one shot or as two shots given 56 days apart. TCRbeta repertoire sequencing was used to assess the specificity and breadth of SARS-CoV-2-reactive T cell receptors after Ad26.COV2.S vaccination. The TCR-sequenced set comprised around 32 samples: some 20 Ad26.COV2.S vaccine recipients, 5 placebo recipients and 8 SARS-CoV-2 convalescent individuals. Participants in the trial were split at random into five groups of five each, receiving low-dose or high-dose Ad26.COV2.S once or twice, or else placebo on both occasions. Investigators remained blinded to trial group allocation during experiments and outcome assessment. Study-level results and caveats: According to the authors, total T cell responses may have been underestimated by the TCR breadth and depth analyses. After vaccination, substantial breadth of spike-specific CD8+ and CD4+ T cell responses was reported. The study lacked the statistical power to compare responses across vaccine doses or regimens. Vaccine and placebo recipients had similar non-spike TCR breadth, a finding consistent with the vaccine containing only spike. Spike-specific TCR breadth was higher in Ad26.COV2.S recipients than in placebo recipients (P = 0.0014).

The immunoSEQ Assay was used to sequence TCRbeta CDR3 regions. After extraction, genomic DNA underwent amplification by bias-controlled multiplex PCR, followed by high-throughput sequencing. Concerning the study's data processing: To quantify the absolute abundance of every unique TCRbeta CDR3 region, sequences were collapsed and filtered. Usable DNA was measured by amplifying reference genes present in all nucleated cells, and TCRbeta template counts were normalized to that usable DNA to estimate T cell fraction. Repertoire TCRs were annotated as SARS-CoV-2-specific by exact matching of V gene, CDR3 amino acid sequence and J gene to a known reactive TCR set. The reference SARS-CoV-2 TCR set was derived from MIRA and filtered for enrichment in COVID-19-positive ImmuneCODE repertoires, a step that removed public or cross-reactive TCRs. Using the MIRA antigens, annotated TCRs were further analysed by specific ORF or by position within an ORF. Breadth was defined as the number of annotated unique rearrangements divided by the total number of unique productive rearrangements, and depth was defined as the summed frequency of the annotated unique rearrangements. Two-sided Wilcoxon rank-sum tests were applied when comparing TCR breadth between groups. The clones in this table, taken by TCRdb from immuneACCESS, are in-frame only. Not every clone is retained; where verified, under half of the shortfall comes from an unresolved V gene, and the cause of the rest is unknown. Clone size and V and J calls were adopted from that table, with D and trimming inferred from the DNA. The sample records over 400,000 clones, roughly 91% of which are singletons. Around 4.5% of the sample comes from the top ten.

Reading the label with the study, this specimen's treatment or condition is: over 15 received Ad26.COV2.S at low or high dose, single or two shots; roughly five received placebo; per-sample allocation not given. For vaccine and placebo recipients, repertoires were sequenced using samples collected on day 63 after the first injection. Between 29 July and 7 August 2020, Cohort 1b enrolled 25 adults aged 18-55 years at one site in Boston, USA. As a vaccine, Ad26.COV2.S was a replication-incompetent adenovirus type 26 vector that expressed a prefusion-stabilized SARS-CoV-2 spike protein derived from the original Wuhan strain. Relative to germline, V is missing 3 bases and J is missing 5 bases, with 6 bases of the junction outside any gene match. Reading from cysteine to phenylalanine, the CDR3 counts 15 amino acids. Only the CDR3 DNA is retained, 45 bases long and in frame from the first base. From a lookup of the germline V gene (reference sequence), CDR1 and CDR2 are LNHDA and SQIVND.

The receptor's source is a person between 18 and 65 years old who received the Ad26.COV2.S COVID-19 vaccine or a placebo. The sample consisted of peripheral blood, taken in a trial of Ad26.COV2.S vaccine versus placebo. The chain is assembled from TRBV19 and TRBJ1-2, and TRBD1 aligns with 10 junction nucleotides. The CDR3 region has the sequence CASSMEGTGVYGYTF. At the DNA level, the sequence is TGTGCCAGTAGTATGGAGGGGACAGGGGTTTATGGCTACACCTTC.